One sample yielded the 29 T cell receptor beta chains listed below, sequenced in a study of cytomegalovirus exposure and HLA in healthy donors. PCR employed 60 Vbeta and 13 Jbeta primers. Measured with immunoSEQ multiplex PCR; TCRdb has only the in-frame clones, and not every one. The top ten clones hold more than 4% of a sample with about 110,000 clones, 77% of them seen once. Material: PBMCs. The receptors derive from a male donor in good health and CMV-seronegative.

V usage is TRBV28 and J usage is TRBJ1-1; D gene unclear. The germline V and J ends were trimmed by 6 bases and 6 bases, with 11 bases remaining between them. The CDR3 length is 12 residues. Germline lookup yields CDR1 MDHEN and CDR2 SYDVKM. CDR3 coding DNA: TGTGCCAGCAGGGTATCGAGGGCTGAAGCTTTCTTT. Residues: CASRVSRAEAFF.

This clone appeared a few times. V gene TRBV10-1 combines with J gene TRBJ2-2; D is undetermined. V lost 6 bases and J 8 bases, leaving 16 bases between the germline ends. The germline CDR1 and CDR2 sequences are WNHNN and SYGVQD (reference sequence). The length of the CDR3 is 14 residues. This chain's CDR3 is CASSPSVLTGELFF. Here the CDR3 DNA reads TGCGCCAGCAGCCCCTCGGTACTAACGGGGGAGCTGTTTTTT.

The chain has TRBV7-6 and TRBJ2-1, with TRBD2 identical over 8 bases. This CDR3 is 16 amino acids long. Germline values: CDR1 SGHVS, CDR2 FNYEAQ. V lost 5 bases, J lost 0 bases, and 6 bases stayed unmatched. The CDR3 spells CASSASGGYSYNEQFF. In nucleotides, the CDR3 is TGTGCCAGCAGCGCGTCGGGAGGGTACTCCTACAATGAGCAGTTCTTC.

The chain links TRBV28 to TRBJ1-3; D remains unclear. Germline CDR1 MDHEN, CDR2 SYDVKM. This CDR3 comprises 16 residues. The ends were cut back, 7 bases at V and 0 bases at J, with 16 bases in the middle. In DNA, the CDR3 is TGTGCCAGCAATAAATTGACACCGAGCTCTGGAAACACCATATATTTT. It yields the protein CASNKLTPSSGNTIYF.

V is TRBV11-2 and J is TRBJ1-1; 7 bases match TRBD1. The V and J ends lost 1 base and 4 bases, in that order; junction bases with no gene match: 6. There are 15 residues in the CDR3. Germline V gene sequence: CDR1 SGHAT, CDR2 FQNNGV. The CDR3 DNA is TGTGCCAGCAGCTTAGTAGCAGGGGGAGTCACTGAAGCTTTCTTT. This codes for CASSLVAGGVTEAFF.

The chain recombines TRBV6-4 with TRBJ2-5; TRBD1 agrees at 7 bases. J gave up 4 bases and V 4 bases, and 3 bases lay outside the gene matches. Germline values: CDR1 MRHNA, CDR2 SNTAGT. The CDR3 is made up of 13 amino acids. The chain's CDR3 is CASSGRQGETQYF. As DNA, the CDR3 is TGTGCCAGCAGTGGAAGACAGGGAGAGACCCAGTACTTC.

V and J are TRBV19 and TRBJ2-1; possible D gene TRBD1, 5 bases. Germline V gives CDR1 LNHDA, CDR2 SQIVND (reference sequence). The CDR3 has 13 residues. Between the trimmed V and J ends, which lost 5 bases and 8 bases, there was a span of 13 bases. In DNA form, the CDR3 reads TGTGCCAGTAGTTGGGGCGGCTTGGATGAGCAGTTCTTC. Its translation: CASSWGGLDEQFF.

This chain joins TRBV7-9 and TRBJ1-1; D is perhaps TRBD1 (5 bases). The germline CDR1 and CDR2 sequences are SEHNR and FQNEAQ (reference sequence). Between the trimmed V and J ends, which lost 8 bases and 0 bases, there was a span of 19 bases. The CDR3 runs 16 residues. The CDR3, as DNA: TGTGCCAGCCGGGTAGCACGAACAGGAATGAACACTGAAGCTTTCTTT. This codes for CASRVARTGMNTEAFF.

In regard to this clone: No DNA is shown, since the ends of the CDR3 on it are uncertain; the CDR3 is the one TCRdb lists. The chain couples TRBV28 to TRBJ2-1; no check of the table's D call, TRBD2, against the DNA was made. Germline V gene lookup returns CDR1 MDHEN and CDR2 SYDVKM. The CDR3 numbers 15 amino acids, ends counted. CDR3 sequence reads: CASSSSVGRVNEQFF.

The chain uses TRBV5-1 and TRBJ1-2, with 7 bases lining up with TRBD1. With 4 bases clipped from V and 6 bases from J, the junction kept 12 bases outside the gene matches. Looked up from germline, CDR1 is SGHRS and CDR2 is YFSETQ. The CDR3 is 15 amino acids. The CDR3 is CASSNPRGPFDGYTF. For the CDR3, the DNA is TGCGCCAGCAGCAACCCTAGGGGGCCGTTCGATGGCTACACCTTC.

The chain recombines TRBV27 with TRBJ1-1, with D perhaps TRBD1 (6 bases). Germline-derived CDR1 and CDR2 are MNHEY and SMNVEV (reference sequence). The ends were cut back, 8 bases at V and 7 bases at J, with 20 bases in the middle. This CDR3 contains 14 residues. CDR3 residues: CASGSGGSLVEAFF. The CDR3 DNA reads TGTGCCAGCGGATCGGGGGGCTCGTTGGTTGAAGCTTTCTTT.

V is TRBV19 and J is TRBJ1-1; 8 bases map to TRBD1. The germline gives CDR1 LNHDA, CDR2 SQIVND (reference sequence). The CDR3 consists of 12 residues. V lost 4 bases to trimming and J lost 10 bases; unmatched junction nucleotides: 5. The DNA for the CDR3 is TGTGCCAGTAGTAGCCTACAGGGGGTAGCTTTCTTT. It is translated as CASSSLQGVAFF.

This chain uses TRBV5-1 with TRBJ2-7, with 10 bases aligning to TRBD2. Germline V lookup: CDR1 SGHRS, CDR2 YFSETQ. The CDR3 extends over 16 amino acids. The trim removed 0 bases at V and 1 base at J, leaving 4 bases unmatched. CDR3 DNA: TGCGCCAGCAGCTTGGCCGGGACTAGCGCGTCCTACGAGCAGTACTTC. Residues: CASSLAGTSASYEQYF.

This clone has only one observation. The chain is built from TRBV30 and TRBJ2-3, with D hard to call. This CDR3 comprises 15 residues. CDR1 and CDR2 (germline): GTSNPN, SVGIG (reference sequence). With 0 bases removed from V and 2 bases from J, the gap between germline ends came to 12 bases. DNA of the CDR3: TGTGCCTGGAGTGTAACGAGGCTAAACACAGATACGCAGTATTTT. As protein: CAWSVTRLNTDTQYF. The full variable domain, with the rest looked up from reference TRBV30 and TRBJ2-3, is SQTIHQWPATLVQPVGSPLSLECTVEGTSNPNLYWYRQAAGRGLQLLFYSVGIGQISSEVPQNLSASRPQDRQFILSSKKLLLSDSGFYLCAWSVTRLNTDTQYFGPGTRLTVL.

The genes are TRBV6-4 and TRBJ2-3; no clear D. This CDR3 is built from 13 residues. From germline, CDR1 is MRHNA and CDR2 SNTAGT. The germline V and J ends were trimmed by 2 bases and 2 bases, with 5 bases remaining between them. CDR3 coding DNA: TGTGCCAGCAGTGACCTATACACAGATACGCAGTATTTT. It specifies CASSDLYTDTQYF.

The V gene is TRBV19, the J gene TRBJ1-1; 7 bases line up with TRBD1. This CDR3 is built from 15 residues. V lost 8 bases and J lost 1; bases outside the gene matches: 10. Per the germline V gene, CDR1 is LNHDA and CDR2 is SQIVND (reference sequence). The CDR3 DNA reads TGTGCCAGTCTGGACCGGACAGGATGGAACACTGAAGCTTTCTTT. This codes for CASLDRTGWNTEAFF.

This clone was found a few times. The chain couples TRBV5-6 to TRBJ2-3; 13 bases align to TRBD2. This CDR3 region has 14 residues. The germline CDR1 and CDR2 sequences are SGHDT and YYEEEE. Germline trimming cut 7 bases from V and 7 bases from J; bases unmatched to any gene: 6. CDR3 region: CASSWTSGRYTQYF. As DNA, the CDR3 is TGTGCCAGCTCCTGGACTAGCGGGAGATATACGCAGTATTTT.

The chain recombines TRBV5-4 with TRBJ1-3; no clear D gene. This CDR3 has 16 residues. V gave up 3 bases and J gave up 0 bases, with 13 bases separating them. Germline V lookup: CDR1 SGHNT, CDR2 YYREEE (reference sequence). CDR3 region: CASSSRVQSSGNTIYF. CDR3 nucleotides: TGTGCCAGCAGCTCCCGGGTGCAATCCTCTGGAAACACCATATATTTT.

DNA for the CDR3: TGTGCCAGTAGCACCGGGGGAGGCACAGATACGCAGTATTTT. Encoded protein: CASSTGGGTDTQYF. The V gene is TRBV19, the J gene TRBJ2-3; tentative D call: TRBD2 (6 bases). This CDR3 has 14 amino acids. V dropped 6 bases and J dropped 1 base, with 11 bases sitting between them. Germline CDR1 is LNHDA and CDR2 is SQIVND (reference sequence).

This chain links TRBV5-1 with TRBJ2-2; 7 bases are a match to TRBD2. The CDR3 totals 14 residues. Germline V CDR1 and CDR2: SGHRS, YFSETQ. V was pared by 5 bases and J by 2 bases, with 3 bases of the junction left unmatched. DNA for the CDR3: TGCGCCAGCAGGGGACTACCTAACACCGGGGAGCTGTTTTTT. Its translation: CASRGLPNTGELFF.

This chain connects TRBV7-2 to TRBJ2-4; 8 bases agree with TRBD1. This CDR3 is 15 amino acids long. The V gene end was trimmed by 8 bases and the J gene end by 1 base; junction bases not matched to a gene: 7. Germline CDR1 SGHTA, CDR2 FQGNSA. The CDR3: CASSLRGQAKNIQYF. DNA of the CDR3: TGTGCCAGCTCCCTCAGGGGGCAGGCCAAAAACATTCAGTACTTC.

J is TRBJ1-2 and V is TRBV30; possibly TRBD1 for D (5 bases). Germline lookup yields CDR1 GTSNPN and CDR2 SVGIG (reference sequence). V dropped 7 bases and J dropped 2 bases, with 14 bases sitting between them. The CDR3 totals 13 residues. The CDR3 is CALTDPPNYGYTF. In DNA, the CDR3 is TGTGCCTTGACAGATCCACCAAACTATGGCTACACCTTC.

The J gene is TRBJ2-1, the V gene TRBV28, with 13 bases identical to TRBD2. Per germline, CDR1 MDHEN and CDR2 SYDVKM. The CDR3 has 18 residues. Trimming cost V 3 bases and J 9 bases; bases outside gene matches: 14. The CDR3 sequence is CASSFPGTSGVGISEQFF. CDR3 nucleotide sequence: TGTGCCAGCAGTTTCCCCGGGACTAGCGGGGTGGGGATAAGTGAGCAGTTCTTC.

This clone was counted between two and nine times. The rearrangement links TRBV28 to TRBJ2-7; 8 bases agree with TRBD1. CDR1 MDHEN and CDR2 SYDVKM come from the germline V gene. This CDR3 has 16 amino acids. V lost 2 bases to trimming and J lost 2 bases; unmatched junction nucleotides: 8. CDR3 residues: CASSLTGTGVTYEQYF. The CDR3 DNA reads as TGTGCCAGCAGTTTAACCGGGACAGGAGTAACCTACGAGCAGTACTTC.

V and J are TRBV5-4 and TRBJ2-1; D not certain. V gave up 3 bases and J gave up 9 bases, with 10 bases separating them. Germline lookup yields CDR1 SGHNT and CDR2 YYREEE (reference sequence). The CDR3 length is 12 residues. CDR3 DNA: TGTGCCAGCAGCTCCCCCCAGCGTGAGCAGTTCTTC. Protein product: CASSSPQREQFF.

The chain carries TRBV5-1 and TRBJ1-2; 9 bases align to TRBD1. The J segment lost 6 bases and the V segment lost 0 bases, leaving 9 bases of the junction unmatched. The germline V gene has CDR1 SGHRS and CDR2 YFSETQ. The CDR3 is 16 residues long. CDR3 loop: CASSLAGPQGADGYTF. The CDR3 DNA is TGCGCCAGCAGCTTGGCGGGACCACAGGGGGCTGATGGCTACACCTTC. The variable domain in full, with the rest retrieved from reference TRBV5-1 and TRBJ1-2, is KAGVTQTPRYLIKTRGQQVTLSCSPISGHRSVSWYQQTPGQGLQFLFEYFSETQRNKGNFPGRFSGRQFSNSRSEMNVSTLELGDSALYLCASSLAGPQGADGYTFGSGTRLTVV.

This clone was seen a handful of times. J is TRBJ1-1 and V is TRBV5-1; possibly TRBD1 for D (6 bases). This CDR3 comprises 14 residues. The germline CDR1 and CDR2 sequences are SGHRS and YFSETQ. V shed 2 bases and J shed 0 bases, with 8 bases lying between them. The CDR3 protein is CASSFGTLNTEAFF. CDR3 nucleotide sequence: TGCGCCAGCAGCTTCGGGACACTGAACACTGAAGCTTTCTTT.

The CDR3 protein is CASSHNRQGMSNYGYTF. In nucleotides, the CDR3 is TGTGCCAGCAGCCATAACAGGCAGGGCATGTCCAACTATGGCTACACCTTC. This chain uses TRBV11-2 with TRBJ1-2; D is perhaps TRBD1 (5 bases). V was trimmed by 5 bases and J by 2 bases, leaving 21 bases between them. Germline lookup yields CDR1 SGHAT and CDR2 FQNNGV. CDR3 length: 17 residues.

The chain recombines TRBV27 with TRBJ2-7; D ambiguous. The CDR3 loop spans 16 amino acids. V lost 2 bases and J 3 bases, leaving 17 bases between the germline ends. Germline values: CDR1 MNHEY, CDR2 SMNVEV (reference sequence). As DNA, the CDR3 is TGTGCCAGCAGTTTAGGCCCCGGAGAGGCCCTCTACGAGCAGTACTTC. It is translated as CASSLGPGEALYEQYF.